This T cell receptor (beta chain) was profiled in a study of blood T cell repertoires in COVID-19. The length of the CDR3 is 13 residues. Trimming pared 2 bases from V and 9 bases from J, leaving 11 bases between. The germline CDR1 and CDR2 sequences are MNHEY and SVGAGI. Sequencing was performed with immunoSEQ multiplex PCR; in TCRdb, only in-frame clones are kept and a portion is missing. The table shows about 60,000 clones, with approximately 90% occurring only once. V and J are TRBV6-5 and TRBJ2-4, with a possible D match to TRBD2 (7 bases). This TCR came from a human donor with active COVID-19. The donor label of this sample is uncertain. The material sequenced was peripheral blood. In DNA form, the CDR3 reads TGTGCCAGCAGTTACGGGGAGGGGGGCATTCAGTACTTC. Protein: CASSYGEGGIQYF.